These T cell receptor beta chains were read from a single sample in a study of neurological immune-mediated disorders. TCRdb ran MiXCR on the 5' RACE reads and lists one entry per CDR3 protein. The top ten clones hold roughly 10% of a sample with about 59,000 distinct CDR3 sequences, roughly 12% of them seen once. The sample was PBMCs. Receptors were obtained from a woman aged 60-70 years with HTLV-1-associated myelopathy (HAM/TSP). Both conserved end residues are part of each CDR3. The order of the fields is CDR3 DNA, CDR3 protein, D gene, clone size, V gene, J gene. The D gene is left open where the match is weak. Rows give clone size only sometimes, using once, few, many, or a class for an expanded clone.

cdr3_nt: TGTGCCATCAGTGAAACTAGCGGGAGCGTCAATGAGCAGTTCTTC
cdr3_aa: CAISETSGSVNEQFF
d_call: TRBD2
clone_size: many
v_call: TRBV10-3
j_call: TRBJ2-1

cdr3_nt: TGTGCCAGCAGCTTACCCCCTAGGGACTACGAGCAGTACTTC
cdr3_aa: CASSLPPRDYEQYF
d_call: .
clone_size: many
v_call: TRBV7-9
j_call: TRBJ2-7

cdr3_nt: TGTGCCAGCAGCCTAGGGGAAAACTATGGCTACACCTTC
cdr3_aa: CASSLGENYGYTF
d_call: .
clone_size: many
v_call: TRBV7-8
j_call: TRBJ1-2

cdr3_nt: TGCGCCAGCAGTGACCCTAGCGGGAGTGATACGCAGTATTTT
cdr3_aa: CASSDPSGSDTQYF
d_call: TRBD2
clone_size: many
v_call: TRBV10-1
j_call: TRBJ2-3

cdr3_nt: TGCGCCAGCAGCCCCCCTCGGGCTAGCACAGATACGCAGTATTTT
cdr3_aa: CASSPPRASTDTQYF
d_call: .
clone_size: many
v_call: TRBV5-1
j_call: TRBJ2-3

cdr3_nt: TGTGCCAGCAGCTTAGAGGGAGCTAGCGGAGTCAGGGACCAGTACTTC
cdr3_aa: CASSLEGASGVRDQYF
d_call: TRBD2
clone_size: many
v_call: TRBV7-2
j_call: TRBJ2-5

cdr3_nt: TGTGCCAGCAGCCAAGATCGCATCGGGGGGACGCAGTATTTT
cdr3_aa: CASSQDRIGGTQYF
d_call: TRBD2
clone_size: many
v_call: TRBV4-2
j_call: TRBJ2-3

cdr3_nt: TGTGCCAGCAGCTGGACAGGGGACTCCGGGGAGCTGTTTTTT
cdr3_aa: CASSWTGDSGELFF
d_call: TRBD1
clone_size: few
v_call: TRBV3-1
j_call: TRBJ2-2

cdr3_nt: TGCGCCAGCGGGACTAGCGGTAGCTCCTACAATGAGCAGTTCTTC
cdr3_aa: CASGTSGSSYNEQFF
d_call: TRBD2
clone_size: many
v_call: TRBV5-1
j_call: TRBJ2-1

cdr3_nt: TGTGCCAGCAGTGAACAGAGACAGGGGTGGTACGAGCAGTACTTC
cdr3_aa: CASSEQRQGWYEQYF
d_call: TRBD1
clone_size: .
v_call: TRBV6-1
j_call: TRBJ2-7

cdr3_nt: TGTGCCAGCATAAGCTGCGAGACCCAGTACTTC
cdr3_aa: CASISCETQYF
d_call: .
clone_size: many
v_call: TRBV2
j_call: TRBJ2-5

cdr3_nt: TGCGCCAGCAGCTACCGGACAGGGGAAGGCGGTGAGCAGTTCTTC
cdr3_aa: CASSYRTGEGGEQFF
d_call: TRBD1
clone_size: many
v_call: TRBV5-1
j_call: TRBJ2-1